The next 14 T cell receptor beta chains were all read from a single sample in a study of shared clonotypes between healthy human individuals (dated by TCRdb to 2020 to 2022). Library generation was performed with the immunoSEQ multiplex PCR assay. Imported from immuneACCESS, the table was reduced by TCRdb to in-frame sequences with V and J called. These copies leave out some clones; in studies compared against another copy, an unresolved V gene accounts for under half, and the cause of the remainder is not known. The sample data list about 380,000 clones, and 90% to 97% of these were observed just once. The ten largest clonotypes hold around 0.32% of the sample. Material for sequencing was memory CD8+ T cells sorted from blood. The cell subset or site label corresponds to: CD45RO+ cells pooled with CCR7-negative TemRA cells. The receptors originated from a man in his thirties or forties in good health.

The rearrangement uses TRBV19 and TRBJ1-2, with D possibly matching TRBD1 (6 bases). CDR1 LNHDA and CDR2 SQIVND come from the germline V gene (reference sequence). V was pared by 6 bases and J by 6 bases, with 11 bases between. The length of the CDR3 is 12 residues. CDR3 coding DNA: TGTGCCAGTAGCAGGGGTAGCGATGGCTACACCTTC. Translating gives CASSRGSDGYTF.

J is TRBJ1-2 and V is TRBV11-2; 7 bases map to TRBD1. Per the germline V gene, CDR1 is SGHAT and CDR2 is FQNNGV. This CDR3 is 14 amino acids long. The junction had 4 bases not matched to a gene; V was cut back by 2 bases and J by 4 bases. CDR3 amino acids: CASSLTGQSYGYTF. CDR3 coding DNA: TGTGCCAGCAGCTTAACGGGACAGAGCTATGGCTACACCTTC.

The chain is built from TRBV18 and TRBJ1-5, with 8 bases fitting TRBD1. The germline CDR1 and CDR2 sequences are KGHSH and LQKENI. This CDR3 has 15 amino acids. The ends lost 3 bases at V and 8 bases at J; junction bases unmatched: 9. The CDR3 loop reads CASSPWTGKVEPQHF. The DNA for the CDR3 is TGTGCCAGCTCACCCTGGACAGGGAAGGTTGAGCCCCAGCATTTT.

About this clone: This same CDR3 is encoded by further DNA sequences in the sample. The chain recombines TRBV9 with TRBJ1-4; possibly TRBD1 for D (5 bases). Trimming cost V 0 bases and J 5 bases, with 5 bases left between them. The V gene's germline CDR1 is SGDLS and CDR2 YYNGEE. This CDR3 is built from 13 residues. The CDR3 sequence: CASSVGTNEKLFF. The DNA of the CDR3 is TGTGCCAGCAGCGTAGGGACAAATGAAAAACTGTTTTTT.

The CDR3, as DNA: TGTGCCTGGAGTGGCAGGAAGCAAGAGACCCAGTACTTC. It specifies CAWSGRKQETQYF. V and J are TRBV30 and TRBJ2-5; unclear D gene. This CDR3 has 13 amino acids. V was pared by 1 base and J by 2 bases, with 8 bases between. CDR1 is GTSNPN, CDR2 SVGIG, per germline (reference sequence).

This chain links TRBV27 with TRBJ2-7; 8 bases are a match to TRBD1. The CDR3 consists of 14 residues. The germline CDR1 and CDR2 sequences are MNHEY and SMNVEV (reference sequence). J lost 3 bases, V lost 4 bases, and 5 bases had no gene match. The CDR3 coding sequence is TGTGCCAGCAGTTATAAACAGGGGGTCTACGAGCAGTACTTC. This sequence encodes CASSYKQGVYEQYF.

V and J are TRBV10-3 and TRBJ2-7, with no clear D. CDR1 and CDR2 from the germline V gene are ENHRY and SYGVKD. The CDR3 is made up of 14 amino acids. Trimming took 0 bases from V and 1 from J, leaving 7 bases between them. CDR3 in amino acids: CAISESRTSYEQYF. The CDR3 DNA sequence: TGTGCCATCAGTGAGTCCCGGACGTCCTACGAGCAGTACTTC.

Note on this clone: The same CDR3 is also encoded by other DNA sequences in this sample. V gene TRBV7-9 combines with J gene TRBJ2-3; D remains unclear. V was cut by 5 bases and J by 2 bases, with 5 bases left in between. Germline lookup yields CDR1 SEHNR and CDR2 FQNEAQ (reference sequence). The CDR3 has 12 amino acids. The DNA of the CDR3 is TGTGCCAGCAGCCCCTCCACAGATACGCAGTATTTT. Protein product: CASSPSTDTQYF. Full variable domain (remainder filled in from reference TRBV7-9 and TRBJ2-3): DTGVSQNPRHKITKRGQNVTFRCDPISEHNRLYWYRQTLGQGPEFLTYFQNEAQLEKSRLLSDRFSAERPKGSFSTLEIQRTEQGDSAMYLCASSPSTDTQYFGPGTRLTVL.

This chain joins TRBV27 and TRBJ2-5; D perhaps matches TRBD1 (5 bases). Trimming removed 5 bases at V and 6 bases at J, with 13 bases between. From germline, CDR1 is MNHEY and CDR2 SMNVEV (reference sequence). This CDR3 region has 13 residues. The CDR3 here is CASSLREGKTQYF. The CDR3 DNA reads as TGTGCCAGCAGTCTCAGGGAAGGAAAGACCCAGTACTTC.

This clone was counted once. This sequence joins TRBV5-6 and TRBJ1-5; 8 bases match TRBD1. Trimming at V came to 4 bases and at J to 8 bases, leaving 8 bases not matched to a gene. The CDR3 sequence is 14 residues long. The V gene's germline CDR1 is SGHDT and CDR2 YYEEEE. The CDR3 is CASSTGQGGEPQHF. CDR3 coding DNA: TGTGCCAGCAGCACCGGACAGGGCGGAGAGCCCCAGCATTTT.

The J gene is TRBJ1-6, the V gene TRBV7-9; D is undetermined. V lost 1 base and J lost 0, with 4 bases in between. Germline V CDR1 and CDR2: SEHNR, FQNEAQ (reference sequence). This CDR3 comprises 15 residues. CDR3 region: CASSLGGSYNSPLHF. The CDR3 nucleotides are TGTGCCAGCAGCTTAGGGGGCTCCTATAATTCACCCCTCCACTTT.

J is TRBJ1-3 and V is TRBV7-2; D possibly corresponds to TRBD1 (5 bases). Trimming took off 1 base at V and 0 bases at J, with 10 bases between the two ends. The CDR3 consists of 16 residues. Germline values: CDR1 SGHTA, CDR2 FQGNSA. The chain's CDR3 is CASSLGGGASGNTIYF. CDR3 in DNA: TGTGCCAGCAGCTTAGGGGGCGGGGCCTCTGGAAACACCATATATTTT. Combining the CDR3 with reference TRBV7-2 and TRBJ1-3 gives the whole variable domain GAGVSQSPSNKVTEKGKDVELRCDPISGHTALYWYRQSLGQGLEFLIYFQGNSAPDKSGLPSDRFSAERTGGSVSTLTIQRTQQEDSAVYLCASSLGGGASGNTIYFGEGSWLTVV.

The chain couples TRBV2 to TRBJ2-3; 7 nucleotides line up with TRBD2. Germline V gene lookup returns CDR1 SNHLY and CDR2 FYNNEI. There are 15 residues in the CDR3. The V and J ends lost 5 bases and 7 bases, in that order; junction bases with no gene match: 12. The CDR3 DNA follows: TGTGCCAGCAGTCTCGAGCGGGACCTCGTGCATACGCAGTATTTT. It yields the protein CASSLERDLVHTQYF.

The chain recombines TRBV10-1 with TRBJ2-4; no firm D call. The CDR3 loop spans 14 amino acids. V gave up 2 bases and J gave up 2 bases, with 7 bases separating them. Germline V gene data show CDR1 as WNHNN and CDR2 as SYGVQD (reference sequence). CDR3 in DNA: TGCGCCAGCAGTGAGCGGGTGCCCAAAAACATTCAGTACTTC. Protein sequence: CASSERVPKNIQYF.